A selection of T cell receptor beta chains follows, all from one sample in a study of cytomegalovirus exposure and HLA in healthy donors. The protocol was immunoSEQ multiplex PCR, while the TCRdb copy is restricted to in-frame clones and leaves out a portion. This table has around 99,000 clones, around 82% appearing once. What was sequenced was PBMCs. The receptor set was obtained from a middle-aged man in good health and CMV-seronegative. Both conserved end residues are part of each CDR3. The order of the fields is clone size, D gene, J gene, V gene, CDR3 DNA, CDR3 protein. The D gene is left open where the match is weak. Clone size is stated in some rows and not others, as once, few, many or a class when expanded.

abundance: medium-sized
d_gene: NA
j_gene: TRBJ2-1
v_gene: TRBV28
CDR3nt: TGTGCCAGCAGTAAGAGCGGGCCCTACAATGAGCAGTTCTTC
CDR3aa: CASSKSGPYNEQFF

abundance: NA
d_gene: TRBD2
j_gene: TRBJ2-3
v_gene: TRBV5-1
CDR3nt: TGCGCCAGCAGTTACGGACTAGCGGGAGTAGATACGCAGTATTTT
CDR3aa: CASSYGLAGVDTQYF

abundance: NA
d_gene: NA
j_gene: TRBJ2-5
v_gene: TRBV7-9
CDR3nt: TGTGCCAGCAGCTTAAGCGCGGGGGCCCCACTCAAGACCCAGTACTTC
CDR3aa: CASSLSAGAPLKTQYF

abundance: NA
d_gene: TRBD2
j_gene: TRBJ2-7
v_gene: TRBV29-1
CDR3nt: TGCAGCGTCGCCGGCGCTACTGACGGGGGGAACTACGAGCAGTACTTC
CDR3aa: CSVAGATDGGNYEQYF

abundance: NA
d_gene: TRBD2
j_gene: TRBJ2-2
v_gene: TRBV19
CDR3nt: TGTGCCAGTATTAACTTTGGACTAGCGGGAAAGGACGGGGAGCTGTTTTTT
CDR3aa: CASINFGLAGKDGELFF

abundance: NA
d_gene: NA
j_gene: TRBJ1-5
v_gene: TRBV28
CDR3nt: TGTGCCAGCAGTTTATCTGGACCGAGGGATAATCAGCCCCAGCATTTT
CDR3aa: CASSLSGPRDNQPQHF

abundance: NA
d_gene: NA
j_gene: TRBJ1-1
v_gene: TRBV30
CDR3nt: TGTGCCTGGAGTGCGCAGGGTGCGAACACTGAAGCTTTCTTT
CDR3aa: CAWSAQGANTEAFF

abundance: NA
d_gene: TRBD2
j_gene: TRBJ2-7
v_gene: TRBV5-1
CDR3nt: TGCGCCAGCAGCTTCGTAGCGGGTACCCCCTACGAGCAGTACTTC
CDR3aa: CASSFVAGTPYEQYF

abundance: many
d_gene: NA
j_gene: TRBJ2-1
v_gene: TRBV14
CDR3nt: TGTGCCAGCAGCCAAGAACGACCCGGGACTTGGGTAGATGAGCAGTTCTTC
CDR3aa: CASSQERPGTWVDEQFF

abundance: once
d_gene: TRBD1
j_gene: TRBJ1-1
v_gene: TRBV5-8
CDR3nt: TGTGCCAGCAGCTTGTACTTCTTGACAGGGATGACTGAAGCTTTCTTT
CDR3aa: CASSLYFLTGMTEAFF

abundance: once
d_gene: TRBD1
j_gene: TRBJ2-7
v_gene: TRBV6-1
CDR3nt: TGTGCCAGCCAGAATTCCGACAGGGACGAGCAGTACTTC
CDR3aa: CASQNSDRDEQYF

abundance: NA
d_gene: TRBD2
j_gene: TRBJ2-3
v_gene: TRBV7-9
CDR3nt: TGTGCCAGCAGCCTCGGGACTAGCGGTAGCACAGATACGCAGTATTTT
CDR3aa: CASSLGTSGSTDTQYF

abundance: few
d_gene: TRBD1
j_gene: TRBJ2-7
v_gene: TRBV13
CDR3nt: TGTGCCAGCCGGGGACAGGACTCCTACGAGCAGTACTTC
CDR3aa: CASRGQDSYEQYF

abundance: NA
d_gene: NA
j_gene: TRBJ1-4
v_gene: TRBV5-4
CDR3nt: TGTGCCAGCAGCTCCGGGGGTCTCGGACGGGAAAAACTGTTTTTT
CDR3aa: CASSSGGLGREKLFF

abundance: NA
d_gene: NA
j_gene: TRBJ2-5
v_gene: TRBV15
CDR3nt: TGTGCCACCAGCAGAGTTACTAGTGGGAACCAAGAGACCCAGTACTTC
CDR3aa: CATSRVTSGNQETQYF

abundance: NA
d_gene: TRBD1
j_gene: TRBJ1-2
v_gene: TRBV5-1
CDR3nt: TGCGCCAGCAGCCCTAGGGGACAGCCTAACTATGGCTACACCTTC
CDR3aa: CASSPRGQPNYGYTF

abundance: NA
d_gene: NA
j_gene: TRBJ2-1
v_gene: TRBV5-6
CDR3nt: TGTGCCAGCAGCTTGGTAGCGCGGTCCTACAATGAGCAGTTCTTC
CDR3aa: CASSLVARSYNEQFF

abundance: NA
d_gene: TRBD2
j_gene: TRBJ2-7
v_gene: TRBV28
CDR3nt: TGTGCCAGCAGTTTACGCGGGGGGCACTCCTACGAGCAGTACTTC
CDR3aa: CASSLRGGHSYEQYF

abundance: NA
d_gene: TRBD2
j_gene: TRBJ2-1
v_gene: TRBV4-1
CDR3nt: TGCGCCAGCAGCCCACTAGCGAATAACAATGAGCAGTTCTTC
CDR3aa: CASSPLANNNEQFF

abundance: NA
d_gene: NA
j_gene: TRBJ2-2
v_gene: TRBV12-1
CDR3nt: TGTGCCAGCAGCTCTAGCTCAGAGGAGGCCGGGGAGCTGTTTTTT
CDR3aa: CASSSSSEEAGELFF

abundance: NA
d_gene: NA
j_gene: TRBJ2-6
v_gene: TRBV6-1
CDR3nt: TGTGCCAGCAGTGAATTGGTTCACAGGCAATTCTCTGGGGCCAACGTCCTAACTTTC
CDR3aa: CASSELVHRQFSGANVLTF

abundance: NA
d_gene: TRBD1
j_gene: TRBJ1-1
v_gene: TRBV30
CDR3nt: TGTGCCTGGAGTCCCGCAGGGGGCGGGGCTTTCTTT
CDR3aa: CAWSPAGGGAFF

abundance: NA
d_gene: TRBD1
j_gene: TRBJ2-7
v_gene: TRBV29-1
CDR3nt: TGCAGCGGTGCCGTGGACAGGGGTTCCGAGCAGTACTTC
CDR3aa: CSGAVDRGSEQYF

abundance: NA
d_gene: NA
j_gene: TRBJ2-3
v_gene: TRBV18
CDR3nt: TGTGCCAGCTCACCGCAAGGCGGGGGCCTAGATACGCAGTATTTT
CDR3aa: CASSPQGGGLDTQYF

abundance: NA
d_gene: NA
j_gene: TRBJ1-2
v_gene: TRBV6-6
CDR3nt: TGTGCCAGCAGTTACTCTCCAGATGTTAACTATGGCTACACCTTC
CDR3aa: CASSYSPDVNYGYTF

abundance: once
d_gene: NA
j_gene: TRBJ2-3
v_gene: TRBV5-6
CDR3nt: TGTGCCAGCAGCCGCTACTCCACGGGAGTAACAGATACGCAGTATTTT
CDR3aa: CASSRYSTGVTDTQYF

abundance: NA
d_gene: NA
j_gene: TRBJ2-2
v_gene: TRBV18
CDR3nt: TGTGCCAGCTCAGGCAGGAACACCGGGGAGCTGTTTTTT
CDR3aa: CASSGRNTGELFF

abundance: NA
d_gene: NA
j_gene: TRBJ1-4
v_gene: TRBV5-1
CDR3nt: TGCGCCAGCAGCTTGGGGCAACCAACTAATGAAAAACTGTTTTTT
CDR3aa: CASSLGQPTNEKLFF

abundance: NA
d_gene: NA
j_gene: TRBJ2-7
v_gene: TRBV10-3
CDR3nt: TGTGCCATCAGTGAGTCCAGCAGGGCCCCCTACGAGCAGTACTTC
CDR3aa: CAISESSRAPYEQYF

abundance: NA
d_gene: NA
j_gene: TRBJ1-2
v_gene: TRBV6-1
CDR3nt: TGTGCCAGCAGATTGACAGGAGATAACTATGGCTACACCTTC
CDR3aa: CASRLTGDNYGYTF

abundance: few
d_gene: TRBD1
j_gene: TRBJ2-2
v_gene: TRBV7-8
CDR3nt: TGTGCCAGCAGCTTGTCTAACAGGGGACCGAACACCGGGGAGCTGTTTTTT
CDR3aa: CASSLSNRGPNTGELFF

abundance: few
d_gene: TRBD2
j_gene: TRBJ2-1
v_gene: TRBV5-1
CDR3nt: TGCGCCAGCAGCTCCGGACTAGCGGGGGCCCCTAGTGAGCAGTTCTTC
CDR3aa: CASSSGLAGAPSEQFF

abundance: once
d_gene: NA
j_gene: TRBJ1-3
v_gene: TRBV7-9
CDR3nt: TGTGCCAGCAGCTTCTACTCCGGCTCTGGAAACACCATATATTTT
CDR3aa: CASSFYSGSGNTIYF

abundance: NA
d_gene: TRBD1
j_gene: TRBJ1-2
v_gene: TRBV5-6
CDR3nt: TGTGCCAGCAGCCGGGTTAGGGGACAGGGCGGCTACACCTTC
CDR3aa: CASSRVRGQGGYTF

abundance: NA
d_gene: NA
j_gene: TRBJ1-5
v_gene: TRBV2
CDR3nt: TGTGCCAGCGGATCTGGGGGCGGTCAGCCCCAGCATTTT
CDR3aa: CASGSGGGQPQHF

abundance: NA
d_gene: TRBD2
j_gene: TRBJ2-7
v_gene: TRBV11-2
CDR3nt: TGTGCCAGCAGCTCCCTGACTAGCGGAACCTACGAGCAGTACTTC
CDR3aa: CASSSLTSGTYEQYF

abundance: NA
d_gene: TRBD1
j_gene: TRBJ1-3
v_gene: TRBV7-8
CDR3nt: TGTGCCAGCAGCTTAGACGGGGACAGGGACGGTCCCCCTGGAAACACCATATATTTT
CDR3aa: CASSLDGDRDGPPGNTIYF

abundance: once
d_gene: TRBD1
j_gene: TRBJ2-7
v_gene: TRBV6-1
CDR3nt: TGTGCCAGCTTGGGCCGGGACAGGGCCTACGAGCAGTACTTC
CDR3aa: CASLGRDRAYEQYF

abundance: few
d_gene: TRBD1
j_gene: TRBJ1-2
v_gene: TRBV7-2
CDR3nt: TGTGCCAGCAGCTCACAACAGGGGTCCTATGGCTACACCTTC
CDR3aa: CASSSQQGSYGYTF

abundance: NA
d_gene: TRBD2
j_gene: TRBJ2-7
v_gene: TRBV19
CDR3nt: TGTGCCAGTAGTAAGTCTAGCGGGAGTTACGAGCAGTACTTC
CDR3aa: CASSKSSGSYEQYF

abundance: NA
d_gene: TRBD2
j_gene: TRBJ2-1
v_gene: TRBV6-1
CDR3nt: TGTGCCAGCAGTGCCCAGCGGGGCAATGAGCAGTTCTTC
CDR3aa: CASSAQRGNEQFF

abundance: NA
d_gene: TRBD1
j_gene: TRBJ1-2
v_gene: TRBV6-1
CDR3nt: TGTGCCAGCAGTGAAGGGACAGGGGAGTCCTATGGCTACACCTTC
CDR3aa: CASSEGTGESYGYTF